The 26 T cell receptor beta chains below come from one sample, sequenced in a study of response to subunit inactivated influenza vaccine. TCRdb re-derived calls from the RT-PCR reads in MiXCR, one entry per CDR3 protein. The sample gives 250,000 to 350,000 distinct CDR3 sequences, roughly 20% of which show up once; about a tenth is in the top ten. This sample comprised PBMCs from blood, obtained approximately 20 months after vaccination. These TCRs come from a man between 50 and 70 years old who received an inactivated influenza vaccine.

This clonotype was counted ten times or more. The rearrangement uses TRBV20-1 and TRBJ1-2; D perhaps matches TRBD1 (5 bases). There are 14 residues in the CDR3. Per germline, CDR1 DFQATT and CDR2 SNEGSKA (reference sequence). The germline V and J ends were trimmed by 4 bases and 0 bases, with 12 bases remaining between them. CDR3 nucleotides: TGCAGTGCTAACCGGGACGGCGCTAACTATGGCTACACCTTC. Translating it yields CSANRDGANYGYTF.

The gene calls are TRBV20-1 and TRBJ1-2, with TRBD1 matching over 7 bases. Germline CDR1 reads DFQATT; CDR2 reads SNEGSKA (reference sequence). After removal of 6 bases from V and 2 bases from J, the junction contained 6 bases not matched to a gene. This CDR3 has 13 amino acids. CDR3 sequence: CSATPGGNYGYTF. Written as DNA, the CDR3 is TGCAGTGCCACTCCAGGGGGAAACTATGGCTACACCTTC.

The chain joins TRBV11-1 to TRBJ2-2, with TRBD2 identical over 12 bases. With 1 base clipped from V and 2 bases from J, the junction kept 11 bases outside the gene matches. Germline lookup yields CDR1 SGHAT and CDR2 FQDESV (reference sequence). The CDR3 runs 20 residues. The CDR3 protein is CASSLVGALAGGSNTGELFF. The CDR3 DNA sequence: TGTGCCAGCAGCTTAGTGGGGGCACTAGCGGGGGGCTCAAACACCGGGGAGCTGTTTTTT.

This clonotype has a handful of counts. The chain employs TRBV20-1 and TRBJ1-1, with 10 bases fitting TRBD1. Trimming took 5 bases from V and 4 from J; bases not matched to a gene: 10. Germline V CDR1 and CDR2: DFQATT, SNEGSKA (reference sequence). The CDR3 contains 15 residues. CDR3 DNA sequence: TGCAGTGCTGGGGGACAGGGGTTCCCTAGCACTGAAGCTTTCTTT. This encodes CSAGGQGFPSTEAFF.

This clonotype was observed at least ten times. The V and J genes are TRBV6-5 and TRBJ2-2; unclear D gene. V was cut by 0 bases and J by 2 bases, with 13 bases left in between. Germline V gene lookup returns CDR1 MNHEY and CDR2 SVGAGI. The CDR3 consists of 17 residues. The CDR3 nucleotides are TGTGCCAGCAGTTACTCGATCTCGACAACTAACACCGGGGAGCTGTTTTTT. Its translation: CASSYSISTTNTGELFF.

This sequence joins TRBV5-6 and TRBJ1-1; D is undetermined. The V gene's germline CDR1 is SGHDT and CDR2 YYEEEE. V was trimmed by 3 bases and J by 2 bases, leaving 17 bases between them. CDR3 length: 16 amino acids. As DNA, the CDR3 is TGTGCCAGCAGCTCAGCTTTCGGACGGTCTAACACTGAAGCTTTCTTT. Amino acid sequence: CASSSAFGRSNTEAFF.

This clonotype was recorded a few times. The rearrangement uses TRBV2 and TRBJ2-3; D may correspond to TRBD1 or TRBD2 (5 bases each). The CDR3 is made up of 16 amino acids. V was clipped by 7 bases and J by 0 bases, with 17 bases between them. CDR1 SNHLY and CDR2 FYNNEI come from the germline V gene. The CDR3 here is CASKLTWGSSTDTQYF. CDR3 bases: TGTGCCAGCAAACTTACGTGGGGGTCTAGCACAGATACGCAGTATTTT.

The chain links TRBV28 to TRBJ2-5, with D perhaps TRBD2 (6 bases). The V gene lost 5 bases and the J gene lost 5 bases, with 15 bases spanning the gap. Looked up from germline, CDR1 is MDHEN and CDR2 is SYDVKM. The CDR3 loop spans 14 amino acids. This CDR3 is CASSPQGGGETQYF. The CDR3 coding sequence is TGTGCCAGCAGTCCCCAAGGAGGAGGGGAGACCCAGTACTTC. The complete variable domain, with remaining parts taken from reference TRBV28 and TRBJ2-5, reads DVKVTQSSRYLVKRTGEKVFLECVQDMDHENMFWYRQDPGLGLRLIYFSYDVKMKEKGDIPEGYSVSREKKERFSLILESASTNQTSMYLCASSPQGGGETQYFGPGTRLLVL.

The chain employs TRBV25-1 and TRBJ2-3, with D uncertain. In germline, CDR1 is MGHDK, CDR2 SYGVNS. CDR3 length: 14 amino acids. V lost 1 base and J lost 4, with 9 bases in between. In nucleotides, the CDR3 is TGTGCCAGCAGTGAATTTAGGACGGCAGATACGCAGTATTTT. Its protein product is CASSEFRTADTQYF.

This clonotype appeared a few times. The genes are TRBV4-1 and TRBJ1-2; 8 bases agree with TRBD1. J was trimmed by 5 bases and V by 0 bases; bases with no gene match: 11. CDR1 is MGHRA and CDR2 is YSYEKL in the germline V gene. The CDR3 has 17 residues. The CDR3, as DNA: TGCGCCAGCAGCCAAGATAGGCCCGGACAGGGCCATTATGGCTACACCTTC. It yields the protein CASSQDRPGQGHYGYTF.

The V and J genes are TRBV20-1 and TRBJ1-2, with 11 bases matching TRBD1. The CDR3 sequence is 14 residues long. Trimming took 4 bases from V and 7 from J; bases not matched to a gene: 8. CDR1 DFQATT and CDR2 SNEGSKA come from the germline V gene (reference sequence). CDR3 sequence reads: CSANSGTGGRGYTF. CDR3 coding DNA: TGCAGTGCTAATAGCGGGACAGGGGGTCGTGGCTACACCTTC.

The chain couples TRBV4-3 to TRBJ2-3; D is perhaps TRBD2 (5 bases). There are 15 residues in the CDR3. The germline V and J ends were trimmed by 6 bases and 0 bases, with 13 bases remaining between them. Germline CDR1 and CDR2: LGHNA and YSLEER. CDR3 nucleotide sequence: TGCGCCAGCAGTCGGGGTCCCTCTAGCACAGATACGCAGTATTTT. This gives the protein CASSRGPSSTDTQYF.

The chain recombines TRBV12-3 or TRBV12-4 with TRBJ2-1; TRBD1 is a possible D gene (6 bases). The CDR3 sequence is 12 residues long. Trimming left V 5 bases short and J 7 bases short, with 9 bases between. The DNA for the CDR3 is TGTGCCAGCAGTCCCGGACAGAATGAGCAGTTCTTC. It is translated as CASSPGQNEQFF.

This clonotype was seen a few times. The germline gene is not matched at one end of the junction; a read error may be the cause. The chain combines TRBV7-7 with TRBJ2-7; 8 bases map to TRBD1. The CDR3 spans 13 residues. Per germline, CDR1 SSHAT and CDR2 FNYEAQ (reference sequence). The CDR3 DNA reads TGTGCTAGCAGCTGGGGACAGGAGGGCGAGCAGTACTTC. Protein product: CASSWGQEGEQYF. The full variable domain, rest sourced from reference TRBV7-7 and TRBJ2-7, is GAGVSQSPRYKVTKRGQDVTLRCDPISSHATLYWYQQALGQGPEFLTYFNYEAQPDKSGLPSDRFSAERPEGSISTLTIQRTEQRDSAMYRCASSWGQEGEQYFGPGTRLTVT.

The rearrangement uses TRBV18 and TRBJ2-5, with TRBD1 matching 7 bases. The CDR3 has 14 amino acids. Looked up from germline, CDR1 is KGHSH and CDR2 is LQKENI. Unmatched junction bases numbered 5, after V lost 4 bases and J lost 3 bases. CDR3 region: CASSLNDREETQYF. The CDR3 coding sequence is TGTGCCAGCTCACTTAACGACAGGGAAGAGACCCAGTACTTC.

The chain is built from TRBV28 and TRBJ1-5; 9 nucleotides line up with TRBD1. The germline CDR1 and CDR2 sequences are MDHEN and SYDVKM. With 4 bases clipped from V and 5 bases from J, the junction kept 6 bases outside the gene matches. The length of the CDR3 is 15 residues. CDR3 amino acids: CASSSPGQGDQPQHF. The CDR3 DNA is TGTGCCAGCAGTTCGCCGGGACAGGGTGATCAGCCCCAGCATTTT.

A few counts support this clonotype. The chain couples TRBV12-3 or TRBV12-4 to TRBJ2-3; D ambiguous. The ends were cut back, 3 bases at V and 1 base at J, with 8 bases in the middle. The CDR3 sequence is 14 residues long. The CDR3 coding sequence is TGTGCCAGCAGTTTCCCCCCCGGCACAGATACGCAGTATTTT. The encoded protein is CASSFPPGTDTQYF.

The chain employs TRBV7-2 and TRBJ2-7; 8 bases fit TRBD2. The CDR3 spans 16 residues. V lost 5 bases and J lost 1; bases outside the gene matches: 10. CDR1 is SGHTA and CDR2 is FQGNSA in the germline V gene. The CDR3 here is CASSPTLAASSYEQYF. The CDR3 DNA reads as TGTGCCAGCAGCCCCACACTAGCGGCGAGTTCCTACGAGCAGTACTTC. The full variable domain, rest sourced from reference TRBV7-2 and TRBJ2-7, is GAGVSQSPSNKVTEKGKDVELRCDPISGHTALYWYRQSLGQGLEFLIYFQGNSAPDKSGLPSDRFSAERTGGSVSTLTIQRTQQEDSAVYLCASSPTLAASSYEQYFGPGTRLTVT.

This sequence joins TRBV14 and TRBJ2-2, with 12 bases matching TRBD2. From germline, CDR1 is SGHDN and CDR2 FVKESK. CDR3 length: 20 amino acids. After removal of 2 bases from V and 6 bases from J, the junction contained 16 bases not matched to a gene. The CDR3, as DNA: TGTGCCAGCAGCCAATCGTATTCCCTAGCGGGAGGGCCTAATGCCGGGGAGCTGTTTTTT. Amino acids: CASSQSYSLAGGPNAGELFF.

This clonotype was counted once. The gene calls are TRBV7-9 and TRBJ1-2, with D unresolved. This CDR3 is built from 14 residues. The V end was cut by 2 bases, the J end by 2 bases, with 9 bases between. Looked up from germline, CDR1 is SEHNR and CDR2 is FQNEAQ (reference sequence). CDR3 DNA: TGTGCCAGCAGCTTACAACAGCACAACTATGGCTACACCTTC. Encoded protein: CASSLQQHNYGYTF.

This rearrangement joins TRBV20-1 to TRBJ1-2; D unclear. Looked up from germline, CDR1 is DFQATT and CDR2 is SNEGSKA (reference sequence). The CDR3 has 13 residues. Deletions cut 6 bases from V and 2 bases from J, with 13 bases between. The CDR3, as DNA: TGCAGTGCCGCCCCTCGATCAAACTATGGCTACACCTTC. Translated, it gives CSAAPRSNYGYTF.

Turning to this clonotype: A read error may be the cause here, since a much bigger clone is one base away. The chain recombines TRBV27 with TRBJ1-4; the D gene is possibly TRBD1 (6 bases). This CDR3 is built from 16 residues. Germline assignment: CDR1 MNHEY and CDR2 SMNVEV (reference sequence). The CDR3 is CASSSRTDRTNERLFF. CDR3 nucleotides: TGTGCCAGCAGTTCTAGGACAGACCGAACTAATGAAAGACTGTTTTTT.

This clonotype was observed a handful of times. The chain employs TRBV12-3 or TRBV12-4 and TRBJ2-7; 8 nucleotides agree with TRBD2. The V and J ends lost 4 bases and 1 base, in that order; junction bases with no gene match: 6. The CDR3 is made up of 15 amino acids. The CDR3 DNA is TGTGCCAGCAGTTCCCCCGGGAGGGGGTCCTACGAGCAGTACTTC. Translated, it gives CASSSPGRGSYEQYF.

This clonotype was recorded at least ten times. The J gene is TRBJ1-2, the V gene TRBV7-2; no definite D call. V was trimmed by 3 bases and J by 4 bases, leaving 12 bases between them. This CDR3 region has 14 residues. Germline V lookup: CDR1 SGHTA, CDR2 FQGNSA. CDR3 sequence: CASSFREEGYGYTF. Here the CDR3 DNA reads TGTGCCAGCAGCTTTAGGGAGGAGGGCTATGGCTACACCTTC. Full variable domain (remainder filled in from reference TRBV7-2 and TRBJ1-2): GAGVSQSPSNKVTEKGKDVELRCDPISGHTALYWYRQSLGQGLEFLIYFQGNSAPDKSGLPSDRFSAERTGGSVSTLTIQRTQQEDSAVYLCASSFREEGYGYTFGSGTRLTVV.

The CDR3 DNA follows: TGTGCCAGCAGTTTATTAGAGGGCCCCTATGGCTACACCTTC. Translation: CASSLLEGPYGYTF. The genes are TRBV28 and TRBJ1-2; the D is unclear. The V end was cut by 1 base, the J end by 4 bases, with 10 bases between. The CDR3 spans 14 residues. Germline V gives CDR1 MDHEN, CDR2 SYDVKM.

The chain joins TRBV12-3 or TRBV12-4 to TRBJ1-5, with TRBD1 matching over 8 bases. V lost 3 bases and J lost 14; bases outside the gene matches: 6. The CDR3 has 12 amino acids. The CDR3, as DNA: TGTGCCAGCAGTTTTAGCAAGGGACAGGAGCATTTT. This sequence encodes CASSFSKGQEHF.